The T cell receptor (beta chain) under discussion was sequenced for a study of cytomegalovirus exposure and HLA in healthy donors. Whole-study results and caveats: Most subjects' HLA-A and HLA-B alleles were reportedly predicted from TCR beta sequences. An observed cluster of highly shared sequence variants was recorded as a likely sequencing artifact.

The primer mix had 60 Vbeta and 13 Jbeta primers. TCRdb's copy holds only in-frame clones and misses some; the assay was immunoSEQ multiplex PCR. The sample holds 160,000 or so clones, roughly 76% seen once. Trimming pared 0 bases from V and 10 bases from J, leaving 12 bases between. This CDR3 has 13 residues. Germline assignment: CDR1 SGHNT and CDR2 YYREEE (reference sequence). On this clone: The antigen remains undetermined.

V is TRBV5-4 and J is TRBJ2-3, with D perhaps matching TRBD1 (6 bases). The sequenced sample consisted of PBMCs. This clonotype originated in a woman younger than 30 in good health and CMV-seropositive. Here the CDR3 reads CASSLALGAAQYF. The CDR3 DNA reads as TGTGCCAGCAGCTTGGCCCTGGGGGCGGCGCAGTATTTT.